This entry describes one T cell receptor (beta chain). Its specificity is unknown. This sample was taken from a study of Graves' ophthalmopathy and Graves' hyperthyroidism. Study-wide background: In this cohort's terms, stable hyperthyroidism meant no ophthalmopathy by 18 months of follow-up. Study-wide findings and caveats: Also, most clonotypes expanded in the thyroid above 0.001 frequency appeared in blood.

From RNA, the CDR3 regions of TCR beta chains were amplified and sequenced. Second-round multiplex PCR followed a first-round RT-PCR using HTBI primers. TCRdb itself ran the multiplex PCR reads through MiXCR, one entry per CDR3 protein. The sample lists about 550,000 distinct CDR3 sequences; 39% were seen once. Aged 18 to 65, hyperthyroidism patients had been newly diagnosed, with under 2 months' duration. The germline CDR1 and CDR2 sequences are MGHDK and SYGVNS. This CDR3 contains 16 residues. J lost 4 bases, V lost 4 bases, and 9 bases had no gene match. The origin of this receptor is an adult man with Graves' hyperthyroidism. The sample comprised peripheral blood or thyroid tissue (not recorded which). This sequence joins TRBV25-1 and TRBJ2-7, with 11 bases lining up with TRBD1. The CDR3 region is CASSGPGQGARYEQYF. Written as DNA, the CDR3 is TGTGCCAGCAGTGGTCCCGGACAGGGGGCGCGATACGAGCAGTACTTC.